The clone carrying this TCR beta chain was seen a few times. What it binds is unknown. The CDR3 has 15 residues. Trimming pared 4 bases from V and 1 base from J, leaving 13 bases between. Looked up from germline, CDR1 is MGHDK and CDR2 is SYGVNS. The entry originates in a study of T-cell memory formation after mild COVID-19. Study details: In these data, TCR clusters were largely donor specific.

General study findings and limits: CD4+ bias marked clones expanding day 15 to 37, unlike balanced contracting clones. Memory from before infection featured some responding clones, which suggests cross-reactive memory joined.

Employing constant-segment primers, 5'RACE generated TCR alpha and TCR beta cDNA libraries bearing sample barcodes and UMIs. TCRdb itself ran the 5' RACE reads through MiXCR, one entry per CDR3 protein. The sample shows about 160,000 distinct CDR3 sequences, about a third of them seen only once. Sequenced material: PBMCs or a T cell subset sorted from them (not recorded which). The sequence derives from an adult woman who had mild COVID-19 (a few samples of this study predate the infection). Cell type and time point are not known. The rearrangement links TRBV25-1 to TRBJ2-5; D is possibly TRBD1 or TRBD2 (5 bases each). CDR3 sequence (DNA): TGTGCCAGCAGTGTCACCGGGGCCGGCCAAGAGACCCAGTACTTC. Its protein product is CASSVTGAGQETQYF.